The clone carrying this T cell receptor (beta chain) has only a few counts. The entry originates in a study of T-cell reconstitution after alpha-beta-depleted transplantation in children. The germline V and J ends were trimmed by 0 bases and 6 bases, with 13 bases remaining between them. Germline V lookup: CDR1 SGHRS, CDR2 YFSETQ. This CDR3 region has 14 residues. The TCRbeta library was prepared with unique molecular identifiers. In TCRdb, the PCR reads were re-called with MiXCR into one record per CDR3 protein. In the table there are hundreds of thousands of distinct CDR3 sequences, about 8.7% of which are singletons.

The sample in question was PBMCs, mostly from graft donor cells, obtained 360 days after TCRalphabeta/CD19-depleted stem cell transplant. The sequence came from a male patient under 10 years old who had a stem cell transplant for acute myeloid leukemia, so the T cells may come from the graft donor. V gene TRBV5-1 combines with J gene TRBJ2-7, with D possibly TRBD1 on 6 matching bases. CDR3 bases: TGCGCCAGCAGCTTGGCCGCAGGGGAAGGCGAGCAGTACTTC. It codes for CASSLAAGEGEQYF.